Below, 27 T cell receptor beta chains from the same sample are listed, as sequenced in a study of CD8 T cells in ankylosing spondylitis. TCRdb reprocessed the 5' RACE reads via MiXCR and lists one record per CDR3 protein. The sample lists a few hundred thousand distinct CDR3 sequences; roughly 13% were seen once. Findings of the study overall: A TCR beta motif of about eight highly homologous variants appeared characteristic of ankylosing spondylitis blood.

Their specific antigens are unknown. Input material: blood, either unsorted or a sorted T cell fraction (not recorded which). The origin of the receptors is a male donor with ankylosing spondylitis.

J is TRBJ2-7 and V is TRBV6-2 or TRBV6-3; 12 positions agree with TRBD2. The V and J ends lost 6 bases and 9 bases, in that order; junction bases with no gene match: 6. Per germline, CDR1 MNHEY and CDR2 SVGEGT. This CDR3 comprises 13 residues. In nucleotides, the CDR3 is TGTGCCAGCAGCACTGGACTAGCGGGAAGGCAGTACGTC. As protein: CASSTGLAGRQYV.

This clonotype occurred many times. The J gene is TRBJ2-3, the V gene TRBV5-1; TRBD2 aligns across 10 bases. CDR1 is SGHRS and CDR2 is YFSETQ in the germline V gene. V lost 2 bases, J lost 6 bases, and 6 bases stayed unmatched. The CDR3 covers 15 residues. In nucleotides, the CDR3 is TGCGCCAGCAGCTTTACAGCGGGAGGGGTGGATACGCAGTATTTT. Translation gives CASSFTAGGVDTQYF.

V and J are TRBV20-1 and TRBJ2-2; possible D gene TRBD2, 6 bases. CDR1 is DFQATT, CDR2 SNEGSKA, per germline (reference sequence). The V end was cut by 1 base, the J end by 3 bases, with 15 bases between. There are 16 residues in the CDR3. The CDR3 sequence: CSARALSGDYTGELFF. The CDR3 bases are TGCAGTGCTAGAGCACTTAGCGGAGATTACACCGGGGAGCTGTTTTTT.

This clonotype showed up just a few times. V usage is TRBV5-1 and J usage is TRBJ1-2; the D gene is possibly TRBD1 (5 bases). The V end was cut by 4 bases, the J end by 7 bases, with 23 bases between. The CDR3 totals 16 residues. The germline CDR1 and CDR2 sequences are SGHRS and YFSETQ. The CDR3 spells CASSPDTNQGEGGYTF. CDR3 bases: TGCGCCAGCAGCCCGGACACGAACCAGGGAGAAGGTGGCTACACCTTC.

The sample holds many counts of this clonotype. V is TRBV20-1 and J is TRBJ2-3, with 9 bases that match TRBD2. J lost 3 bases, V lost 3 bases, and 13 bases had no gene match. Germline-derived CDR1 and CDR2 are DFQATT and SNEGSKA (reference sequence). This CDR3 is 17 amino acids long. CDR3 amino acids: CSARAGVVAGVTDTQYF. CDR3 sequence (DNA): TGCAGTGCTAGGGCGGGGGTAGTAGCGGGAGTAACAGATACGCAGTATTTT.

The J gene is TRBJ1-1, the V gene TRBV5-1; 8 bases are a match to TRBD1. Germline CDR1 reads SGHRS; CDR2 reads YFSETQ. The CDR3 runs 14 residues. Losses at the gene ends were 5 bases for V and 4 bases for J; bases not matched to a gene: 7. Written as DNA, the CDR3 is TGCGCCAGCAGTATCGGACAGGGAGGCACTGAAGCTTTCTTT. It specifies CASSIGQGGTEAFF. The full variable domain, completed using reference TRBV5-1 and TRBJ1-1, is KAGVTQTPRYLIKTRGQQVTLSCSPISGHRSVSWYQQTPGQGLQFLFEYFSETQRNKGNFPGRFSGRQFSNSRSEMNVSTLELGDSALYLCASSIGQGGTEAFFGQGTRLTVV.

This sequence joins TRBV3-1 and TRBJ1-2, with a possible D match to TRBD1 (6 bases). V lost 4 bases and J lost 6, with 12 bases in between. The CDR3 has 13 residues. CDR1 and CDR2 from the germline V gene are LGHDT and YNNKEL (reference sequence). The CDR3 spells CASSLTGKNGYTF. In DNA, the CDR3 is TGTGCCAGCAGCCTTACAGGGAAGAATGGCTACACCTTC. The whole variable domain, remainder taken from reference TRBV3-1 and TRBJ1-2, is DTAVSQTPKYLVTQMGNDKSIKCEQNLGHDTMYWYKQDSKKFLKIMFSYNNKELIINETVPNRFSPKSPDKAHLNLHINSLELGDSAVYFCASSLTGKNGYTFGSGTRLTVV.

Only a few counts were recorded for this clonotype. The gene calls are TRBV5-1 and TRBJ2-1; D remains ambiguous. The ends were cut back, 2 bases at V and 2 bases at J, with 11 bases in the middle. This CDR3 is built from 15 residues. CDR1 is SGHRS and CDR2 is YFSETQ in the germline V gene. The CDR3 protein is CASSLEVGTYNEQFF. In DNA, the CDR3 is TGCGCCAGCAGCTTAGAAGTAGGGACCTACAATGAGCAGTTCTTC.

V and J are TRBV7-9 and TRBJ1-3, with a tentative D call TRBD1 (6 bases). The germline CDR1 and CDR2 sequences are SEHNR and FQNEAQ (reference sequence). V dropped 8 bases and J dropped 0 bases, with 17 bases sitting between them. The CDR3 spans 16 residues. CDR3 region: CASQGGGRDSGNTIYF. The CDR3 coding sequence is TGTGCCAGCCAAGGAGGGGGACGAGACTCTGGAAACACCATATATTTT.

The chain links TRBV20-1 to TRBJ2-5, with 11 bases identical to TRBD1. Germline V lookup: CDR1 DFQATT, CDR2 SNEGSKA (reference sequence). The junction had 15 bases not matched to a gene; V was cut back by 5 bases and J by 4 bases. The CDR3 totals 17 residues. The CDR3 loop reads CSAGLGQGALEVETQYF. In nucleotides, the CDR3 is TGCAGTGCTGGACTCGGACAGGGGGCATTGGAAGTAGAGACCCAGTACTTC.

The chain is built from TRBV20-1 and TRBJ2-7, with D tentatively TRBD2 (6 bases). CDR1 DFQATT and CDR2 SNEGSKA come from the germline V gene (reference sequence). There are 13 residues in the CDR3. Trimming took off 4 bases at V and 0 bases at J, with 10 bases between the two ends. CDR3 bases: TGCAGTGCTATATCTAGCGCCTCCTACGAGCAGTACTTC. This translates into CSAISSASYEQYF.

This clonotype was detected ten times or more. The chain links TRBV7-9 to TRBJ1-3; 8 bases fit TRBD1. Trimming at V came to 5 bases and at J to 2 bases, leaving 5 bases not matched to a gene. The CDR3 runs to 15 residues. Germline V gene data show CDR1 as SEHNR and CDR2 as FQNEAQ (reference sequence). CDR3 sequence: CASSPRTGTGNTIYF. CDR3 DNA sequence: TGTGCCAGCAGCCCCCGGACAGGGACTGGAAACACCATATATTTT. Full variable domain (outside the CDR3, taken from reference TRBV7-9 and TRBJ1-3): DTGVSQNPRHKITKRGQNVTFRCDPISEHNRLYWYRQTLGQGPEFLTYFQNEAQLEKSRLLSDRFSAERPKGSFSTLEIQRTEQGDSAMYLCASSPRTGTGNTIYFGEGSWLTVV.

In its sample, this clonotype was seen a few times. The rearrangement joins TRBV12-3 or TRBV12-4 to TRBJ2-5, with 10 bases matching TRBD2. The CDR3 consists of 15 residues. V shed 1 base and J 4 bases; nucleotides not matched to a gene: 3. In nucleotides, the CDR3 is TGTGCCAGCAGTTTAGGAGCGGGAGGGGGAGAGACCCAGTACTTC. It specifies CASSLGAGGGETQYF.

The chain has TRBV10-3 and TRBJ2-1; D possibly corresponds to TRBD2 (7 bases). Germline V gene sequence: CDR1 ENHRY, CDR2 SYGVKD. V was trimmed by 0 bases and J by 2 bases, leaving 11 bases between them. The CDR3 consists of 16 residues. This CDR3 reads CAISESGGAPYNEQFF. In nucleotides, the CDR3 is TGTGCCATCAGTGAGTCGGGGGGGGCACCCTACAATGAGCAGTTCTTC.

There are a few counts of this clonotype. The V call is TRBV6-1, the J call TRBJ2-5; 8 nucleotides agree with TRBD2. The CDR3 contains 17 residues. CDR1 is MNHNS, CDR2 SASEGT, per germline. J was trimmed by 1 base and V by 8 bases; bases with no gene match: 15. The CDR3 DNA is TGTGCCAGCCTCAACGGGGGGGGATCAGGTTCCCAAGAGACCCAGTACTTC. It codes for CASLNGGGSGSQETQYF.

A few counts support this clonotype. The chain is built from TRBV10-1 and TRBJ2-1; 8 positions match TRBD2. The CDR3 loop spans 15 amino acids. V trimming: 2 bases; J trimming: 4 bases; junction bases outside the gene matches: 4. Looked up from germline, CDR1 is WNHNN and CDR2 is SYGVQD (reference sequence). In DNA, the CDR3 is TGCGCCAGCAGTGAGACTAGCGGTTTTTACAATGAGCAGTTCTTC. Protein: CASSETSGFYNEQFF.

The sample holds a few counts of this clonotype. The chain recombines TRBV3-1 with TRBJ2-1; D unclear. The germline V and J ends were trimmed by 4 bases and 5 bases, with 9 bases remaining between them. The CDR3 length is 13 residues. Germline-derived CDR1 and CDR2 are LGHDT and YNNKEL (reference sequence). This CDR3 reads CASSRNRHNEQFF. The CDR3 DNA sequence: TGTGCCAGCAGCCGGAACCGCCACAATGAGCAGTTCTTC.

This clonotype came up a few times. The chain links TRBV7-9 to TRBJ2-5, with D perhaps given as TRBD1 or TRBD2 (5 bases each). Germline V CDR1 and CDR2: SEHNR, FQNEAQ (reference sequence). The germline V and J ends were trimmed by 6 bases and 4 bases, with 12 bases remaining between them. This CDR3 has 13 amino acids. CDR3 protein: CASSQGEGETQYF. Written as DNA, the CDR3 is TGTGCCAGCAGTCAGGGAGAGGGAGAGACCCAGTACTTC.

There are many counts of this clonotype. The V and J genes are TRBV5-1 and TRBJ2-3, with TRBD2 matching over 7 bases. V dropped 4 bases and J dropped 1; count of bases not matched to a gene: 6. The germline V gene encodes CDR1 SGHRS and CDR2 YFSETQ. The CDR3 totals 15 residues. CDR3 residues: CASSRTSARTDTQYF. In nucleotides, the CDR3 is TGCGCCAGCAGCAGAACTAGCGCCCGCACAGATACGCAGTATTTT.

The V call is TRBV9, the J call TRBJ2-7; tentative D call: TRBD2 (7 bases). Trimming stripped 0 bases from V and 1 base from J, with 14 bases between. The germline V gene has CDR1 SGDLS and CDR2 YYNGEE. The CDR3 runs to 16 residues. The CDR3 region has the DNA TGTGCCAGCAGCGTAGGCGGACGGGGGGCATCCTACGAGCAGTACTTC. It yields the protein CASSVGGRGASYEQYF.

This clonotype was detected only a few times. CDR3 sequence: CASSPPGQAQETQYF. CDR3 nucleotide sequence: TGCGCCAGCAGTCCCCCGGGACAGGCTCAAGAGACCCAGTACTTC. V and J are TRBV5-1 and TRBJ2-5, with 8 bases fitting TRBD1. CDR1 and CDR2 (germline): SGHRS, YFSETQ. V was clipped by 5 bases and J by 2 bases; unmatched bases: 8. The CDR3 spans 15 residues.

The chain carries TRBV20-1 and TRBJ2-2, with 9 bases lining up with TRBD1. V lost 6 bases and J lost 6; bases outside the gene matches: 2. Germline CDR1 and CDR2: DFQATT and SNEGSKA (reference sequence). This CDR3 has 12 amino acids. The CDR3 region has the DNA TGCAGTGCCAGACAGGGGGCCGGGGAGCTGTTTTTT. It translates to CSARQGAGELFF.

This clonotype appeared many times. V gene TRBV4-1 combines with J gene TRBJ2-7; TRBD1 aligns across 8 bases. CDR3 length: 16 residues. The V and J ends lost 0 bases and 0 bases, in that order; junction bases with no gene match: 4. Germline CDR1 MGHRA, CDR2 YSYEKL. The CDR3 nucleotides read TGCGCCAGCAGCCAAGATGACAGGGGCCCCTCCTACGAGCAGTACGTC. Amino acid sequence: CASSQDDRGPSYEQYV.

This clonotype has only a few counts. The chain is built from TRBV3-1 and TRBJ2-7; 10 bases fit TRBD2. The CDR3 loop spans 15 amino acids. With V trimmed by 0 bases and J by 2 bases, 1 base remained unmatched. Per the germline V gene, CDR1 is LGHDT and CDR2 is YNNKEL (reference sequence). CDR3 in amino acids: CASSQDGLAAYEQYV. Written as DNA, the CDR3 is TGTGCCAGCAGCCAAGATGGACTAGCGGCCTACGAGCAGTACGTC.

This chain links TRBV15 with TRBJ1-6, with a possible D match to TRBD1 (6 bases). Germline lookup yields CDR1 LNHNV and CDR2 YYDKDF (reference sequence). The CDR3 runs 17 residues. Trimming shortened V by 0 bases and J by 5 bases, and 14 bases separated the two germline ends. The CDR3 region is CATSRDLGGLDNSPLHF. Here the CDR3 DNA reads TGTGCCACCAGCAGAGATCTTGGGGGCTTGGATAATTCACCCCTCCACTTT.

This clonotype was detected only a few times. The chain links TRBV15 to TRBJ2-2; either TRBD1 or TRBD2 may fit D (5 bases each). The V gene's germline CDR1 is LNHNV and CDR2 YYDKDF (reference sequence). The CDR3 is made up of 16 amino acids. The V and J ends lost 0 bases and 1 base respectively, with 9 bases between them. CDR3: CATSRDGDRNTGELFF. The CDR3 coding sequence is TGTGCCACCAGCAGAGATGGGGACCGGAACACCGGGGAGCTGTTTTTT.

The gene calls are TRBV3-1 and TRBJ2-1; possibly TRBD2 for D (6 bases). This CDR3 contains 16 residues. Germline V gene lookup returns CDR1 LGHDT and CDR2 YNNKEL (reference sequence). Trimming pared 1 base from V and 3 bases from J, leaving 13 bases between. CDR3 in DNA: TGTGCCAGCAGCCAAGTTACGGGAGAACTCTACAATGAGCAGTTCTTC. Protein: CASSQVTGELYNEQFF.